This T cell receptor beta chain was captured in a study of preoperative IRX-2 immunotherapy in early breast cancer. Method: immunoSEQ multiplex PCR; TCRdb's copy keeps in-frame clones and lacks some. The data contain some 22,000 clones, 95% of them singletons. Treatment indicated: preoperative locoregional IRX-2 cytokine immunotherapy. Patients received preoperative, locoregional IRX-2 cytokine immunotherapy in a phase Ib study. Trimming pared 1 base from V and 0 bases from J, leaving 8 bases between. Germline V gives CDR1 MGHRA, CDR2 YSYEKL. The CDR3 runs to 15 residues. The chain recombines TRBV4-1 with TRBJ2-3, with D unclear. The material sequenced was tumor tissue, taken after IRX-2 immunotherapy. The sequence came from a human donor with breast cancer. In DNA form, the CDR3 reads TGCGCCAGCAGCCAAGGAAACCCTAGCACAGATACGCAGTATTTT. It specifies CASSQGNPSTDTQYF.